These 26 T cell receptor beta chains share one sample of origin, sequenced in a study of regulatory T cells in long-lasting Graves disease. Combining iRepertoire HTBI primers with Arm-PCR of CDR3 regions, the authors built TCR beta libraries. One entry per CDR3 protein, called by TCRdb with MiXCR from the multiplex PCR reads. The sample contains 400,000 to 500,000 distinct CDR3 sequences, 12% to 15% of which appear only once. Time point specified: newly diagnosed GD, antithyroid drugs for less than 3 months. PBMC RNA was the source of the TCR library. The sample was also linked to a second study, of T cells in Graves' hyperthyroidism and ophthalmopathy.

This sample comprised peripheral blood mononuclear cells (PBMCs), obtained at new diagnosis, from a patient treated with antithyroid drugs. The receptors were sampled from a woman in her forties or fifties with Graves disease.

This clonotype was seen more than once but under ten times. The rearrangement joins TRBV6-5 to TRBJ2-1; 7 bases fit TRBD2. The V gene's germline CDR1 is MNHEY and CDR2 SVGAGI. V lost 2 bases and J lost 10; bases outside the gene matches: 8. The CDR3 contains 14 residues. CDR3 nucleotides: TGTGCCAGCAGTTACGAGGAGCGGGGAACAGAGCAGTTCTTC. This sequence encodes CASSYEERGTEQFF.

This clonotype was observed at least ten times. The V and J genes are TRBV7-8 and TRBJ2-5; no clear D gene. Per germline, CDR1 SGHVS and CDR2 FQNEAQ. The CDR3 loop spans 14 amino acids. V was shortened by 3 bases and J by 2 bases, with 10 bases between the two germline ends. CDR3 sequence: CASSFGRNQETQYF. The DNA of the CDR3 is TGTGCCAGCAGCTTCGGACGGAATCAAGAGACCCAGTACTTC.

In this sample, this clonotype turned up a few times. The rearrangement uses TRBV6-1 and TRBJ1-2; unclear D gene. CDR1 and CDR2 from the germline V gene are MNHNS and SASEGT. The V gene lost 7 bases and the J gene lost 0 bases, with 15 bases spanning the gap. The CDR3 contains 15 residues. The CDR3 bases are TGTGCCAGCACCTCCGGAGGCTCTGCTAACTATGGCTACACCTTC. Encoded protein: CASTSGGSANYGYTF.

This clonotype appeared a single time. This chain joins TRBV4-1 and TRBJ2-5; 8 bases are shared with TRBD1. This CDR3 has 16 amino acids. CDR1 and CDR2 from the germline V gene are MGHRA and YSYEKL. V gave up 1 base and J gave up 2 bases; unmatched junction bases: 6. The CDR3 here is CASSQAPGQAQETQYF. In DNA form, the CDR3 reads TGCGCCAGCAGCCAAGCACCGGGACAGGCGCAAGAGACCCAGTACTTC.

This clonotype was seen repeatedly, ten times or more. V gene TRBV6-1 combines with J gene TRBJ1-2; D call uncertain. The germline CDR1 and CDR2 sequences are MNHNS and SASEGT. CDR3 size: 14 residues. V shed 2 bases and J shed 4 bases, with 11 bases lying between them. The CDR3: CASSETLSVYGYTF. DNA of the CDR3: TGTGCCAGCAGTGAAACGTTGTCGGTCTATGGCTACACCTTC.

This chain uses TRBV19 with TRBJ2-5, with 9 nucleotides matching TRBD1. Germline CDR1 is LNHDA and CDR2 is SQIVND (reference sequence). The CDR3 loop spans 14 amino acids. V shed 3 bases, J shed 5 bases, and the junction held 4 bases outside the gene matches. The CDR3 DNA sequence: TGTGCCAGTAGTATGGGACAGGGATGGGAGACCCAGTACTTC. Translation: CASSMGQGWETQYF.

This chain connects TRBV7-2 to TRBJ2-7; 9 bases match TRBD1. The junction had 16 bases not matched to a gene; V was cut back by 4 bases and J by 3 bases. Germline assignment: CDR1 SGHTA and CDR2 FQGNSA. The CDR3 extends over 18 amino acids. The DNA for the CDR3 is TGTGCCAGCAGCTATACAACCTCCGGGACAGGGAAGAGCTACGAGCAGTACTTC. This translates into CASSYTTSGTGKSYEQYF.

This clonotype occurred many times. The chain uses TRBV3-1 and TRBJ2-7; no clear D. Germline CDR1 and CDR2: LGHDT and YNNKEL (reference sequence). Deletions cut 1 base from V and 3 bases from J, with 7 bases between. This CDR3 has 13 amino acids. CDR3 sequence reads: CASSQGNLYEQYF. The CDR3 region has the DNA TGTGCCAGCAGCCAAGGGAACCTCTACGAGCAGTACTTC.

This clonotype has a count of ten or more. The chain has TRBV20-1 and TRBJ2-1; D uncertain. The germline CDR1 and CDR2 sequences are DFQATT and SNEGSKA (reference sequence). The CDR3 runs 10 residues. V was clipped by 6 bases and J by 8 bases, with 8 bases between them. The CDR3: CSARTHEQFF. In nucleotides, the CDR3 is TGCAGTGCGAGAACCCATGAGCAGTTCTTC.

The table lists this clonotype with many counts. The rearrangement links TRBV2 to TRBJ2-1, with D perhaps matching TRBD1 or TRBD2 (5 bases each). Germline CDR1 and CDR2: SNHLY and FYNNEI. The CDR3 loop spans 11 amino acids. Between the trimmed V and J ends, which lost 8 bases and 4 bases, there was a span of 6 bases. CDR3 coding DNA: TGTGCCAGCGGGGGTTACAATGAGCAGTTCTTC. Translation gives CASGGYNEQFF.

Ten or more counts support this clonotype. This chain connects TRBV9 to TRBJ2-3, with D possibly being TRBD2 (5 bases). The CDR3 runs 14 residues. CDR1 is SGDLS, CDR2 YYNGEE, per germline. Trimming left V 0 bases short and J 3 bases short, with 8 bases between. This chain's CDR3 is CASSVAGRTDTQYF. Written as DNA, the CDR3 is TGTGCCAGCAGCGTAGCGGGAAGAACAGATACGCAGTATTTT.

This clonotype was detected ten times or more. V is TRBV12-3 or TRBV12-4 and J is TRBJ1-4, with D uncertain. Trimming left V 6 bases short and J 7 bases short, with 15 bases between. CDR3 size: 14 residues. In DNA form, the CDR3 reads TGTGCCAGCAGACCGACCGCAAGGATTGAAAAACTGTTTTTT. It translates to CASRPTARIEKLFF.

In this sample, this clonotype turned up a few times. The V and J genes are TRBV20-1 and TRBJ1-1; D gene unclear. Trimming shortened V by 0 bases and J by 0 bases, and 17 bases separated the two germline ends. In germline, CDR1 is DFQATT, CDR2 SNEGSKA (reference sequence). CDR3 size: 17 residues. CDR3 in amino acids: CSARDATKPGMNTEAFF. CDR3 DNA sequence: TGCAGTGCTAGAGACGCCACGAAGCCTGGGATGAACACTGAAGCTTTCTTT.

This clonotype has ten or more counts. The rearrangement uses TRBV28 and TRBJ1-4; 7 nucleotides match TRBD1. Per germline, CDR1 MDHEN and CDR2 SYDVKM. CDR3 length equals 15 residues. V was clipped by 5 bases and J by 7 bases; unmatched bases: 10. Here the CDR3 DNA reads TGTGCCAGCAGTCTTACAGGGGCGTTTGCTGAAAAACTGTTTTTT. Translation: CASSLTGAFAEKLFF.

A few counts support this clonotype. The chain employs TRBV18 and TRBJ1-1; 7 bases agree with TRBD1. This CDR3 has 16 amino acids. Looked up from germline, CDR1 is KGHSH and CDR2 is LQKENI. The trim removed 6 bases at V and 5 bases at J, leaving 15 bases unmatched. CDR3 DNA: TGTGCCAGCTCTCAGATGTGGAAGGGGGCAGGTACTGAAGCTTTCTTT. Translated: CASSQMWKGAGTEAFF.

V usage is TRBV24-1 and J usage is TRBJ2-1; 13 bases line up with TRBD2. V was pared by 4 bases and J by 4 bases, with 0 bases of the junction left unmatched. The germline V gene has CDR1 KGHDR and CDR2 SFDVKD. The CDR3 has 15 amino acids. The CDR3 reads CATSEGLAGYNEQFF. CDR3 nucleotides: TGTGCCACCAGTGAGGGACTAGCGGGGTACAATGAGCAGTTCTTC.

V is TRBV5-8 and J is TRBJ1-3; 8 nucleotides line up with TRBD1. The germline V gene encodes CDR1 SGHTS and CDR2 YDEGEE. The J segment lost 4 bases and the V segment lost 4 bases, leaving 7 bases of the junction unmatched. The CDR3 consists of 15 residues. CDR3 sequence: CASSLDRGRGNTIYF. The CDR3 DNA reads as TGTGCCAGCAGCCTAGACAGGGGACGGGGAAACACCATATATTTT. Filled out from reference TRBV5-8 and TRBJ1-3, the complete variable domain reads EAGVTQSPTHLIKTRGQQATLRCSPISGHTSVYWYQQALGLGLQFLLWYDEGEERNRGNFPPRFSGRQFPNYSSELNVNALELEDSALYLCASSLDRGRGNTIYFGEGSWLTVV.

This clonotype was counted only a few times. The junction and the germline gene differ at one end; a read error may be behind it. The chain uses TRBV28 and TRBJ2-4; no definite D call. This CDR3 has 15 amino acids. Germline V gene sequence: CDR1 MDHEN, CDR2 SYDVKM. The chain's CDR3 is CTSTAGLSAKNIQYF. The CDR3 nucleotides are TGTACCAGCACCGCCGGTTTGTCAGCTAAAAACATTCAGTACTTC.

Details on this clonotype: This may come from a read error, since a much larger clone is one base off. The V gene is TRBV12-3 or TRBV12-4, the J gene TRBJ1-1; no firm D call. This CDR3 has 18 residues. Trimming shortened V by 1 base and J by 5 bases, and 23 bases separated the two germline ends. CDR3 in amino acids: CASSLVGVGPIGGTEAFF. The DNA of the CDR3 is TGTGCCAGCAGTTTAGTTGGGGTTGGACCTATCGGAGGGACTGAAGCTTTCTTT.

This clonotype has a count of ten or more. The V and J genes are TRBV5-1 and TRBJ2-3; possibly TRBD1 or TRBD2 for D (5 bases each). The CDR3 spans 15 residues. Trimming pared 0 bases from V and 6 bases from J, leaving 14 bases between. Germline CDR1 is SGHRS and CDR2 is YFSETQ. The DNA of the CDR3 is TGCGCCAGCAGCTTGGCACTCCTGGGGGAGGATACGCAGTATTTT. Translation gives CASSLALLGEDTQYF.

This chain joins TRBV7-6 and TRBJ1-4; D gene uncertain. Trimming stripped 6 bases from V and 6 bases from J, with 11 bases between. This CDR3 comprises 13 residues. Per germline, CDR1 SGHVS and CDR2 FNYEAQ. The CDR3 here is CASRLNSYEKLFF. The CDR3 bases are TGTGCCAGCAGACTAAACAGCTATGAAAAACTGTTTTTT.

This clonotype has more than one count but fewer than ten. The rearrangement uses TRBV14 and TRBJ1-3; D gene ambiguous. The CDR3 consists of 16 residues. The germline CDR1 and CDR2 sequences are SGHDN and FVKESK. Deletions cut 2 bases from V and 0 bases from J, with 11 bases between. For the CDR3, the DNA is TGTGCCAGCAGCCAAATCGGGTCGTCCTCTGGAAACACCATATATTTT. It encodes CASSQIGSSSGNTIYF.

The J gene is TRBJ1-2, the V gene TRBV5-1; 10 bases line up with TRBD1. V lost 4 bases to trimming and J lost 5 bases; unmatched junction nucleotides: 8. Germline V CDR1 and CDR2: SGHRS, YFSETQ. This CDR3 comprises 15 residues. The CDR3 nucleotides are TGCGCCAGCAGCCAGAACCCGGGACAGGGGTATGGCTACACCTTC. Translating gives CASSQNPGQGYGYTF.

J is TRBJ2-3 and V is TRBV9; TRBD1 agrees at 9 bases. Trimming at V came to 2 bases and at J to 4 bases, leaving 5 bases not matched to a gene. The CDR3 has 15 amino acids. Germline V gives CDR1 SGDLS, CDR2 YYNGEE. CDR3 loop: CASSVGQGGADTQYF. CDR3 coding DNA: TGTGCCAGCAGCGTGGGACAGGGAGGGGCAGATACGCAGTATTTT.

This chain connects TRBV5-6 to TRBJ2-1, with 11 bases matching TRBD2. The ends lost 0 bases at V and 4 bases at J; junction bases unmatched: 6. This CDR3 region has 17 residues. Germline CDR1 is SGHDT and CDR2 is YYEEEE. CDR3 amino acids: CASSLATGTSGYNEQFF. The CDR3, as DNA: TGTGCCAGCAGCTTGGCCACCGGGACTAGCGGATACAATGAGCAGTTCTTC.

This clonotype was counted between two and nine times. This rearrangement joins TRBV9 to TRBJ2-7, with 8 nucleotides matching TRBD1. The CDR3 runs 19 residues. V shed 1 base and J 7 bases; nucleotides not matched to a gene: 22. Germline CDR1 and CDR2: SGDLS and YYNGEE. CDR3 coding DNA: TGTGCCAGCAGCGTATCCGGACAGGGTTTGGGCTCTTCCCTCTGGGAGCAGTACTTC. Residues: CASSVSGQGLGSSLWEQYF. Filled out from reference TRBV9 and TRBJ2-7, the complete variable domain reads DSGVTQTPKHLITATGQRVTLRCSPRSGDLSVYWYQQSLDQGLQFLIQYYNGEERAKGNILERFSAQQFPDLHSELNLSSLELGDSALYFCASSVSGQGLGSSLWEQYFGPGTRLTVT.